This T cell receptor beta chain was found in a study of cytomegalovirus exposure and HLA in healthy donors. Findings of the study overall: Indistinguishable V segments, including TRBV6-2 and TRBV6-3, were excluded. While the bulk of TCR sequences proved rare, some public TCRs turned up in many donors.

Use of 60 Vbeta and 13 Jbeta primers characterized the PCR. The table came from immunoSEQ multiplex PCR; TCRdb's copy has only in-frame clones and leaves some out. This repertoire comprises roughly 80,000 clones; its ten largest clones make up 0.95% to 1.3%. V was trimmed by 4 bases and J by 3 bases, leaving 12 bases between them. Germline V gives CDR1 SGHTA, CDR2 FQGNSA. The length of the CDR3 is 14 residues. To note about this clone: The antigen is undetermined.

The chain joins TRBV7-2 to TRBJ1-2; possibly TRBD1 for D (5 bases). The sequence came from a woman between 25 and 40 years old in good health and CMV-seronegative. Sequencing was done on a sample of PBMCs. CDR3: CASSSPTEYYGYTF. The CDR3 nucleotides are TGTGCCAGCAGCTCCCCGACAGAGTACTATGGCTACACCTTC.